These T cell receptor beta chains were read from a single sample in a study of CD4 and CD8 cells across lung adenocarcinoma regions. TCRdb reprocessed the PCR reads via MiXCR and lists one record per CDR3 protein. The profile shows 20,000 to 30,000 distinct CDR3 sequences, 40% to 60% of them singletons. Material: CD8+ T cells from the center of a lung tumor. Receptor source: a male donor with lung adenocarcinoma. The CD4 and CD8 labels of this study may be unreliable. Both conserved end residues are part of each CDR3. The D gene is left open where the match is weak. Not every row has a clone size; where given, it reads once, few, many or a size class.

V gene,D gene,CDR3 length,clone size,J gene,CDR3 protein,CDR3 DNA
TRBV6-1,.,13,.,TRBJ2-1,CASSAVGADAQFF,TGTGCCAGCAGTGCTGTTGGGGCAGATGCGCAGTTCTTT
TRBV6-5,.,14,.,TRBJ1-1,CASSFGQTNTEAFF,TGTGCCAGCAGTTTCGGACAGACGAACACTGAAGCTTTCTTT
TRBV6-2/TRBV6-3,.,15,.,TRBJ2-3,CARGHRAGDQETQYF,TGTGCCAGGGGGCACCGGGCCGGGGACCAAGAGACGCAGTATTTT
TRBV10-2,.,14,.,TRBJ2-4,CGSSGMWAKNTQYF,TGCGGCAGCTCGGGGATGTGGGCCAAAAATACGCAGTACTTC
TRBV10-2,TRBD2,12,.,TRBJ2-5,CASRGTSGGPIF,TGCGCCAGCAGAGGGACTAGCGGGGGGCCAATCTTC
TRBV10-1,.,14,.,TRBJ2-7,CASSEGLLAYEQYF,TGCGCCAGCAGTGAGGGACTCCTTGCCTACGAGCAGTACTTC
TRBV6-5,TRBD1,14,many,TRBJ1-4,CASSHRDRGEKLFF,TGTGCCAGCAGTCACCGGGACAGGGGTGAAAAACTGTTTTTT
TRBV27,.,12,.,TRBJ2-4,CAGMCGKDTQYF,TGTGCGGGCATGTGCGGCAAAGACACTCAGTACTTC
TRBV6-1,.,13,.,TRBJ2-7,CASGEQNPDTQYF,TGTGCCAGCGGGGAACAGAACCCAGATACGCAGTACTTC
TRBV4-2,TRBD1,15,.,TRBJ2-1,CASSQTGGVKNIQFF,TGTGCCAGCAGCCAGACAGGGGGCGTCAAAAACATTCAGTTCTTC
TRBV12-3/TRBV12-4,.,11,.,TRBJ1-2,CASRPSYGYTF,TGTGCCTCACGGCCATCTTATGGCTACACCTTC
TRBV6-1,.,16,medium-sized,TRBJ2-3,CASSEALQSSTDTQYF,TGTGCCAGCAGTGAAGCGCTGCAGTCCAGCACAGATACGCAGTATTTT
TRBV6-5,.,17,.,TRBJ2-4,CASSSGTGGSAKDIQYF,TGTGCCAGCAGTTCGGGGACTGGGGGGAGTGCCAAAGACATTCAGTACTTC
TRBV4-1,TRBD2,15,few,TRBJ2-1,CASSPRREVNNEQFF,TGCGCCAGCAGCCCCCGGCGGGAGGTAAACAATGAGCAGTTCTTC
TRBV4-2,.,17,.,TRBJ2-3,CASSPSWGRASTDTQYF,TGTGCCAGCAGCCCTAGTTGGGGGCGTGCTAGCACAGATACGCAGTATTTT
TRBV6-1,TRBD2,15,medium-sized,TRBJ2-5,CASRLADAGEETQYF,TGTGCCAGCAGACTAGCGGACGCAGGAGAAGAGACCCAGTACTTC
TRBV6-1,.,12,many,TRBJ1-6,CAAGTVNSPLHF,TGTGCCGCAGGGACGGTAAATTCACCCCTCCACTTT
TRBV9,.,15,.,TRBJ2-5,CASSKTTGREETQYF,TGTGCCAGCAGCAAAACGACAGGTCGGGAGGAGACCCAGTACTTC
TRBV20-1,TRBD2,10,few,TRBJ2-1,CSAREERENF,TGCAGTGCTAGAGAGGAGCGGGAGAACTTC
TRBV10-2,.,14,.,TRBJ2-4,CASSERGRTDIQYF,TGCGCCAGCAGTGAGAGAGGGCGCACAGACATTCAGTATTTC
TRBV6-2/TRBV6-3,TRBD2,14,.,TRBJ2-2,CASRELAGAGELFF,TGTGCCAGCAGAGAACTAGCGGGAGCTGGGGAGCTGTTTTTT
TRBV27,.,17,.,TRBJ2-1,CASSLSARGVSYNEQFF,TGTGCCAGCAGTTTATCGGCAAGGGGAGTGTCCTACAATGAGCAGTTCTTC
TRBV10-2,TRBD2,14,.,TRBJ2-4,CASRGAGGQNTQYF,TGCGCCAGCAGGGGGGCGGGAGGGCAAAACACGCAGTACTTC
TRBV27,TRBD2,17,.,TRBJ2-3,CASREASGGASKETQYF,TGTGCCAGCAGGGAGGCTAGCGGGGGCGCTAGCAAAGAGACCCAGTATTTT
TRBV6-1,TRBD2,13,.,TRBJ2-4,CASSENLAGAQYF,TGTGCCAGCAGTGAAAATCTAGCGGGAGCCCAGTACTTC
TRBV7-8,TRBD1,15,.,TRBJ1-1,CASSLVLSGTGSAFF,TGTGCCAGCAGCTTAGTACTCTCCGGGACAGGGAGTGCTTTCTTT
TRBV6-1,TRBD1,13,.,TRBJ1-2,CASKPTGDYGYTF,TGTGCCAGCAAACCAACAGGGGACTATGGCTACACCTTC
TRBV27,.,14,few,TRBJ1-4,CASSLGRAREKLFF,TGTGCCAGCAGTTTAGGCAGGGCTAGAGAAAAACTGTTTTTT
TRBV6-5,.,15,medium-sized,TRBJ2-5,CASSYSGRAGETQYF,TGTGCCAGCAGTTACTCGGGCAGGGCCGGAGAGACCCAGTACTTC
TRBV10-3,.,13,few,TRBJ2-3,CAISIVSADTQYF,TGTGCCATCAGTATAGTTTCGGCAGATACGCAGTATTTT
TRBV6-1,TRBD2,15,.,TRBJ2-1,CASSASPGGVNEQFF,TGTGCCAGCAGTGCCTCTCCGGGAGGAGTAAATGAGCAGTTCTTC
TRBV6-1,.,12,few,TRBJ2-1,CASRDAFNEQFF,TGTGCCAGCAGGGACGCCTTCAATGAGCAGTTCTTC
TRBV3-1,.,18,.,TRBJ2-6,CASSLRALLSSGANVLTF,TGTGCCAGCAGCCTTCGGGCTCTTTTGAGCTCTGGGGCCAACGTCCTGACTTTC
TRBV10-2,.,11,.,TRBJ2-7,CASTSDYEQYF,TGCGCCAGCACAAGCGACTACGAGCAGTACTTC
TRBV6-1,TRBD1,17,many,TRBJ2-3,CASSKPPGQENTDTQYF,TGTGCCAGCAGTAAACCCCCGGGACAGGAAAACACAGATACGCAGTATTTT
TRBV6-1,TRBD1,17,.,TRBJ2-3,CASSGGQGVCDTDTQYF,TGTGCCAGCAGTGGGGGTCAGGGGGTTTGTGACACAGATACGCAGTATTTC
TRBV27,.,16,.,TRBJ2-3,CASNPSGQSATETQYF,TGTGCCAGTAATCCCTCGGGGCAGTCAGCCACAGAGACTCAGTATTTT
TRBV6-1,TRBD1,14,.,TRBJ2-1,CASSHDRVLNEQFF,TGTGCCAGCAGCCACGACAGGGTCCTCAATGAGCAGTTCTTC
TRBV20-1,.,15,.,TRBJ2-3,CSANRRTRGTDTQYF,TGCAGTGCAAACAGACGGACCCGAGGGACAGATACGCAGTATTTT
TRBV6-1,.,16,.,TRBJ2-2,CASRGPPAVSTEKLFF,TGTGCCAGCAGGGGCCCCCCTGCCGTGAGCACAGAGAAGCTGTTTTTT
TRBV15,TRBD2,18,few,TRBJ2-5,CAISGASGQRKVRETQYF,TGTGCCATCTCAGGGGCTAGCGGGCAAAGGAAGGTCCGGGAGACCCAGTACTTC
TRBV6-1,TRBD1,16,many,TRBJ2-7,CASRDRVSLDSYEQYF,TGTGCCAGCAGAGACAGGGTCTCCTTGGACTCCTACGAGCAGTACTTC
TRBV12-3/TRBV12-4,.,13,many,TRBJ1-4,CASSIGSGEKLFF,TGTGCCAGCAGCATAGGGAGTGGTGAAAAACTGTTTTTT
TRBV7-8,.,15,.,TRBJ2-7,CASSRGAVPPYEQYF,TGTGCCAGCAGCAGGGGAGCCGTTCCCCCCTACGAGCAGTACTTC
TRBV6-1,.,15,.,TRBJ2-3,CAGGDGGGGQDTQYF,TGTGCCGGCGGTGACGGGGGCGGAGGCCAAGATACGCAGTATTTT
TRBV6-1,.,12,once,TRBJ2-2,CASRTNAGVLFF,TGTGCCAGCAGAACGAACGCCGGGGTGCTGTTTTTT
TRBV6-1,TRBD1,15,.,TRBJ2-2,CASSGQAVGTGTLFF,TGTGCCAGCAGCGGACAGGCTGTTGGGACCGGGACGCTGTTTTTT
TRBV6-1,TRBD1,12,many,TRBJ1-1,CASSNRGWGAFF,TGTGCCAGCAGCAACAGGGGCTGGGGGGCTTTCTTT
TRBV7-8,.,14,.,TRBJ2-3,CASSFVGHTDTQYF,TGTGCCAGCAGCTTCGTAGGCCACACAGATACGCAGTATTTT
TRBV20-1,TRBD1,18,many,TRBJ2-4,CSASPTGGATAAKNIQYF,TGCAGTGCTAGCCCGACAGGGGGCGCGACGGCAGCCAAAAACATTCAGTACTTC
TRBV6-1,.,14,.,TRBJ2-3,CAGSEAVGIDEQYF,TGTGCCGGCAGTGAGGCTGTGGGGATAGATGAGCAGTACTTT
TRBV6-1,.,11,many,TRBJ2-5,CASSPQETQYF,TGTGCCAGCAGTCCCCAAGAGACCCAGTACTTC
TRBV10-1,.,13,.,TRBJ2-3,CASSGPTTGAQYF,TGCGCCAGCAGCGGACCGACCACCGGTGCGCAGTATTTT
TRBV28,TRBD2,20,.,TRBJ2-2,CASSLGGGLAGRWDTGELFF,TGTGCCAGCAGTTTGGGCGGGGGACTAGCGGGGCGCTGGGACACCGGGGAGCTGTTTTTT
TRBV9,.,14,few,TRBJ2-3,CASSLDGSTDTQYF,TGTGCCAGCAGCCTAGACGGAAGCACAGATACGCAGTATTTT
TRBV6-1,.,14,few,TRBJ2-5,CASRPSLERETQYF,TGTGCCAGCAGACCCTCACTAGAACGCGAGACCCAGTACTTC
TRBV6-4,.,15,.,TRBJ2-3,CASSDRGTSTDTQYF,TGTGCCAGCAGTGACCGGGGAACGAGCACAGATACGCAGTATTTT
TRBV6-5,.,16,many,TRBJ1-3,CASSYSRASSGNTIYF,TGTGCCAGCAGTTACTCGAGGGCGTCTTCGGGAAACACCATATATTTT
TRBV6-2/TRBV6-3,TRBD1,14,few,TRBJ1-1,CASIPDRGYTEAFF,TGTGCCAGCATACCCGACAGGGGCTACACTGAAGCTTTCTTT
TRBV6-5,.,15,many,TRBJ2-3,CASSYSPGGADTQYF,TGTGCCAGCAGTTACTCTCCCGGGGGAGCAGATACGCAGTATTTT